This T cell receptor (beta chain) was recorded in a study of T cell responses to AZD1222 COVID-19 vaccine. The overall study: Second-dose timings of about 4 or about 12 weeks were pooled.

The CDR3 consists of 15 residues. V gave up 1 base and J gave up 0 bases, with 4 bases separating them. The germline CDR1 and CDR2 sequences are LGHDT and YNNKEL (reference sequence). The table lists this clone with a count of one. The antigen is unknown. General study results and limits: Compared with day 0, the breadth and depth of the Spike-specific TCR repertoire rose significantly after two doses of AZD1222. CD4 TCRs linked to vaccination spanned spike, dominating at 160-218 and 743-854.

Clones were sequenced by immunoSEQ multiplex PCR, and TCRdb holds only the in-frame ones, with some missing. The sample lists roughly 80,000 clones; about 82% were seen once. The sequence derives from an adult in good health. The source material was peripheral blood, sampled on day 0 of AZD1222 vaccination. The chain employs TRBV3-1 (or the pseudogene TRBV3-2) and TRBJ2-6; unclear D gene. The CDR3 reads CASSQVYSGANVLTF. The CDR3 DNA follows: TGTGCCAGCAGCCAAGTCTACTCTGGGGCCAACGTCCTGACTTTC.